This T cell receptor beta chain was retrieved from a study of T-cell reconstitution after alpha-beta-depleted transplantation in children. This clonotype came up a few times. The CDR3 spans 17 residues. Germline CDR1 ENHRY, CDR2 SYGVKD. V was trimmed by 0 bases and J by 3 bases, leaving 18 bases between them. Library preparation (for TCRbeta) was performed with unique molecular identifiers. TCRdb re-derived calls from the PCR reads in MiXCR, one entry per CDR3 protein. Of approximately 130,000 distinct CDR3 sequences listed, roughly 9.7% were seen once; the top ten hold less than 25%. This chain connects TRBV10-3 to TRBJ2-7; D remains unclear. The receptor was derived from a girl in the first two years of life who had a stem cell transplant for combined immunodeficiency, so the T cells may come from the graft donor. Sample: PBMCs, mostly from graft donor cells, taken 180 days after TCRalphabeta/CD19-depleted stem cell transplant. The CDR3 sequence: CAISESILKGVSYEQYF. The CDR3 DNA reads TGTGCCATCAGTGAGTCGATTCTTAAGGGTGTAAGCTACGAGCAGTACTTC.